This entry is about one T cell receptor beta chain. Its specificity is not known. The data stem from a study of T-cell memory formation after mild COVID-19. Across the study: Most TCR clusters belonged to a single donor. Whole-study results and caveats: Most CD4+ clones that shrank were in CM and EM, while CD8+ ones turned up in EMRA.

The CDR3 is 13 residues long. The V gene's germline CDR1 is LNHDA and CDR2 SQIVND (reference sequence). V lost 10 bases and J lost 5, with 18 bases in between. TCRdb reanalysed the 5' RACE reads using MiXCR and keeps one entry per CDR3 protein. The table shows nearly 40,000 distinct CDR3 sequences, with over 5% occurring only once. Sequencing input: PBMCs or a T cell subset sorted from them (not recorded which). This chain joins TRBV19 and TRBJ2-7; D may be TRBD1 (6 bases). The TCR comes from an adult who had mild COVID-19 (a few samples of this study predate the infection). Cell type and time point are not known. CDR3 DNA sequence: TGTGCCACCTCCCCGCTGACAGGCAACGAGCAGTACTTC. It yields the protein CATSPLTGNEQYF.